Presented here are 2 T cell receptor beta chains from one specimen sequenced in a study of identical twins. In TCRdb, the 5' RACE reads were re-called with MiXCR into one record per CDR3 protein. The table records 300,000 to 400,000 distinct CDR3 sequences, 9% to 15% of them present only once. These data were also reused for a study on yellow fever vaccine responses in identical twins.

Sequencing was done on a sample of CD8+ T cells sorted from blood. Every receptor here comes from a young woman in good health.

The CDR3 reads CASSIGLALYNEQFF. Written as DNA, the CDR3 is TGTGCCAGCAGCATAGGACTAGCGTTGTACAATGAGCAGTTCTTC. V usage is TRBV28 and J usage is TRBJ2-1; 9 bases are shared with TRBD2. This CDR3 contains 15 residues. V trimming: 6 bases; J trimming: 4 bases; junction bases outside the gene matches: 7. Germline values: CDR1 MDHEN, CDR2 SYDVKM.

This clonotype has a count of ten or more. CDR3 loop: CSVGGYYGYTF. The DNA of the CDR3 is TGCAGCGTTGGGGGATATTATGGCTACACCTTC. The chain carries TRBV29-1 and TRBJ1-2; D is ambiguous. In germline, CDR1 is SQVTM, CDR2 ANQGSEA. V was trimmed by 4 bases and J by 5 bases, leaving 8 bases between them. There are 11 residues in the CDR3.